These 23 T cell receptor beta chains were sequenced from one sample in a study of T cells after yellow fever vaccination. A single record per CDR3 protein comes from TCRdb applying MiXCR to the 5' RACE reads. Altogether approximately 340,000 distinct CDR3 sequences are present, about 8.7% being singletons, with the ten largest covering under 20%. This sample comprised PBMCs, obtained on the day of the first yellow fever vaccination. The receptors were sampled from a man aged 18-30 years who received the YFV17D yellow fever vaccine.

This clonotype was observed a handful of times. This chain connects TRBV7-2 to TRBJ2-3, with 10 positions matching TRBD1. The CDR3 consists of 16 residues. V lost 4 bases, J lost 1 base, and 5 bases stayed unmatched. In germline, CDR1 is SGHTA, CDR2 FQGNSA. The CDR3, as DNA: TGTGCCAGCAGCTGGGGGGGGACAGGGGGCACAGATACGCAGTATTTT. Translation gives CASSWGGTGGTDTQYF.

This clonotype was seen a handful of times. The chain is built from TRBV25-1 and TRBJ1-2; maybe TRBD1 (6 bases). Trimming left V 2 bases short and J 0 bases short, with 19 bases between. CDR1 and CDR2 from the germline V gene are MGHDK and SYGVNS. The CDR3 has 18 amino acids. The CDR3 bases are TGTGCCAGCAGTGAAGGAGGACAGTTTCTTCTGTCTAACTATGGCTACACCTTC. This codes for CASSEGGQFLLSNYGYTF.

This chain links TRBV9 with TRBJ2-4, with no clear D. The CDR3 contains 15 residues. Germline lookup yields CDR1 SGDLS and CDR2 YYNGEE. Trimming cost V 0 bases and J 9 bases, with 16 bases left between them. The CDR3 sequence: CASSVAGSATGIQYF. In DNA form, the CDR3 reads TGTGCCAGCAGCGTAGCAGGTTCAGCTACCGGCATTCAGTACTTC.

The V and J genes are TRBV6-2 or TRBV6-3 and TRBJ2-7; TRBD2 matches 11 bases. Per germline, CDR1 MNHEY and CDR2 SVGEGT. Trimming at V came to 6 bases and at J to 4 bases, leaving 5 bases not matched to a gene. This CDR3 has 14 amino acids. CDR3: CASRLAGATYEQYV. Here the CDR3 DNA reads TGTGCCAGCAGACTAGCGGGGGCCACTTACGAGCAGTACGTC.

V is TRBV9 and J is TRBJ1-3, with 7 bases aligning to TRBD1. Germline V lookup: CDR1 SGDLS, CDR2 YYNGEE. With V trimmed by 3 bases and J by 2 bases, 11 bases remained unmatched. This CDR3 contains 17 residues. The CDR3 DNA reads TGTGCCAGCAGCGGCGGGGGGACAGCTACCACTGGAAACACCATATATTTT. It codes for CASSGGGTATTGNTIYF. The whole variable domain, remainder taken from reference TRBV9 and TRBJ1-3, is DSGVTQTPKHLITATGQRVTLRCSPRSGDLSVYWYQQSLDQGLQFLIQYYNGEERAKGNILERFSAQQFPDLHSELNLSSLELGDSALYFCASSGGGTATTGNTIYFGEGSWLTVV.

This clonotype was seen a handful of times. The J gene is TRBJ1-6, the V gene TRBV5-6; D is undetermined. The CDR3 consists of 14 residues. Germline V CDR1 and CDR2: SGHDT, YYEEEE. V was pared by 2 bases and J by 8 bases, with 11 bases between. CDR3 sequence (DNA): TGTGCCAGCAGCTTAGCTAGGGTTGATTCACCCCTCCACTTT. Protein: CASSLARVDSPLHF.

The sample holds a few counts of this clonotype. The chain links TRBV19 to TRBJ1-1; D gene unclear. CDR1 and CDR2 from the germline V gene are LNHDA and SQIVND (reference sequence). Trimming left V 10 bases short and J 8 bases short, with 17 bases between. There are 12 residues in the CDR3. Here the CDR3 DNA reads TGTGCCACCAATTGGGGAGGCAAGGAAGCTTTCTTT. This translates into CATNWGGKEAFF.

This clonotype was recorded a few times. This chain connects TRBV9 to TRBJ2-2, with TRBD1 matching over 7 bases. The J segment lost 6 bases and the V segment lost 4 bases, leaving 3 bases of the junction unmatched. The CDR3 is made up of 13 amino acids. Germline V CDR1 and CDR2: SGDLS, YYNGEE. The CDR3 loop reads CASSFQGAGELFF. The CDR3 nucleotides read TGTGCCAGCAGCTTTCAGGGGGCCGGGGAGCTGTTTTTT.

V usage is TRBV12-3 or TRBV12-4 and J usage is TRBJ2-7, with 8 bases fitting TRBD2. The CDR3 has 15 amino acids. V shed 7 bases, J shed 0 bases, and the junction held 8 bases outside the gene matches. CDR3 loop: CASTSAGADSYEQYF. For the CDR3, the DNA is TGTGCCAGCACCTCAGCGGGGGCCGACTCCTACGAGCAGTACTTC.

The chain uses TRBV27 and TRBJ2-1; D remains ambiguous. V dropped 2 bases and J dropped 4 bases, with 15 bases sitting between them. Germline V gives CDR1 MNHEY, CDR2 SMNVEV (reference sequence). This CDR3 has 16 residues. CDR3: CASSLVQNNLYNEQFF. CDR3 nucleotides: TGTGCCAGCAGTTTAGTTCAGAACAACCTTTACAATGAGCAGTTCTTC.

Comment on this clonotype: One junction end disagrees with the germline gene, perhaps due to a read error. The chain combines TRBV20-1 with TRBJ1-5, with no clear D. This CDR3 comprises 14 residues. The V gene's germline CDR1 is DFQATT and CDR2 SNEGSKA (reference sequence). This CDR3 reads CSARTRLGNQPPHF. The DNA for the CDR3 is TGCAGTGCTCGGACTCGGCTAGGCAATCAGCCCCCGCATTTT.

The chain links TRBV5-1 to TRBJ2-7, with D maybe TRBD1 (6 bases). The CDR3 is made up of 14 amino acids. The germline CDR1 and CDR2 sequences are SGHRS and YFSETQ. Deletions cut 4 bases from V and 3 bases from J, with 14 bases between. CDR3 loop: CASSTGTANYEQYF. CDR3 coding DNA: TGCGCCAGCAGCACAGGGACGGCAAACTACGAGCAGTACTTC.

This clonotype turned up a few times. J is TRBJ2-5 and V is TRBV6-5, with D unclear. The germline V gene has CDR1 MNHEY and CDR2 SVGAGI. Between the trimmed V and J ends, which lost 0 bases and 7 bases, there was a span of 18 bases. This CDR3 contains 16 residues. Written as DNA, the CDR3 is TGTGCCAGCAGTTACTCGAAGACGCCCTATAGTCCGACCCAGTACTTC. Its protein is CASSYSKTPYSPTQYF.

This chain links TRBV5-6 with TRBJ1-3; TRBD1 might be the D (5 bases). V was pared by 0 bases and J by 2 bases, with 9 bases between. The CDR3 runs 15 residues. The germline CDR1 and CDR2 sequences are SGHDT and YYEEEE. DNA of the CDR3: TGTGCCAGCAGCTTGGAGGGGAGAACTGGAAACACCATATATTTT. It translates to CASSLEGRTGNTIYF.

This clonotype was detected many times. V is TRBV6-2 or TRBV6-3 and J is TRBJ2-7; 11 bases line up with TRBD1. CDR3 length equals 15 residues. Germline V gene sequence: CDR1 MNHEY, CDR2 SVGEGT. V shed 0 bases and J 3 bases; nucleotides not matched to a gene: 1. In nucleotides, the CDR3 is TGTGCCAGCAGTTACTCCGGGACAGGGGGCTACGAGCAGTACGTC. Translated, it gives CASSYSGTGGYEQYV.

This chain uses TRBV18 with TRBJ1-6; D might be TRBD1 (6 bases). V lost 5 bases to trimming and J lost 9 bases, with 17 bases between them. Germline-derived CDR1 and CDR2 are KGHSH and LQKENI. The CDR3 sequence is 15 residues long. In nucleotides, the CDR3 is TGTGCCAGCTCAACCACTCAGGGGCTACGTTCACCCCTCCACTTT. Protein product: CASSTTQGLRSPLHF. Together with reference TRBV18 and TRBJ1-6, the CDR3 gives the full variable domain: NAGVMQNPRHLVRRRGQEARLRCSPMKGHSHVYWYRQLPEEGLKFMVYLQKENIIDESGMPKERFSAEFPKEGPSILRIQQVVRGDSAAYFCASSTTQGLRSPLHFGNGTRLTVT.

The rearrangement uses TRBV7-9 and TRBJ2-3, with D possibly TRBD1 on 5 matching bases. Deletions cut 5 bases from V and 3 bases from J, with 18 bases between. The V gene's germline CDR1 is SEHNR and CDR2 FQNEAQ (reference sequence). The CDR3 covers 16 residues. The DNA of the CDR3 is TGTGCCAGCAGCCCACTCCGTGGGGCTCGGACAGATACGCAGTATTTT. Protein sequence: CASSPLRGARTDTQYF.

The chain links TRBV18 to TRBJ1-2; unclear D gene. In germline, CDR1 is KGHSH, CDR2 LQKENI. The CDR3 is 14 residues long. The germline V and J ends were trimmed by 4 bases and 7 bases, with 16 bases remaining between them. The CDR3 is CASSLLEGSGGYTF. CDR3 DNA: TGTGCCAGCTCACTATTGGAAGGGAGTGGTGGCTACACCTTC. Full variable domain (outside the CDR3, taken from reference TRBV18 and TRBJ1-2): NAGVMQNPRHLVRRRGQEARLRCSPMKGHSHVYWYRQLPEEGLKFMVYLQKENIIDESGMPKERFSAEFPKEGPSILRIQQVVRGDSAAYFCASSLLEGSGGYTFGSGTRLTVV.

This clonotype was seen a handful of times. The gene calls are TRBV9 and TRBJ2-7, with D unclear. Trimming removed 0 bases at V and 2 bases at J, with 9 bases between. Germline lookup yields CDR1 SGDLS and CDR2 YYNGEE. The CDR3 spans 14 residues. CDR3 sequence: CASSVDFGPYEQYF. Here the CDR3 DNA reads TGTGCCAGCAGCGTAGATTTTGGGCCCTACGAGCAGTACTTC.

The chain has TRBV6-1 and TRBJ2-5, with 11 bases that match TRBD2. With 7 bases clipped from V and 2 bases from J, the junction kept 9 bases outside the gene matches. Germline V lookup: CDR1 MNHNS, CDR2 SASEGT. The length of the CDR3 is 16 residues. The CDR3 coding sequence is TGTGCCAGCAAACTACTAGCGGGGGTTCCACAAGAGACCCAGTACTTC. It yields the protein CASKLLAGVPQETQYF.

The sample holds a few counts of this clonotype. The CDR3 region is CASSLEGGVSAFF. As DNA, the CDR3 is TGCGCCAGCAGCTTGGAGGGAGGGGTTTCTGCTTTCTTT. The chain links TRBV5-1 to TRBJ1-1, with D maybe TRBD1 (5 bases). Germline V gene sequence: CDR1 SGHRS, CDR2 YFSETQ. Trimming left V 0 bases short and J 11 bases short, with 14 bases between. This CDR3 comprises 13 residues.

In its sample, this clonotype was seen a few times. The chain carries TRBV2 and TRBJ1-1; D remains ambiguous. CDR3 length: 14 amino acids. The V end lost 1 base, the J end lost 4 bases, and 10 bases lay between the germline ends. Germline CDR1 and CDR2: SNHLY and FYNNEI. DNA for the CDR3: TGTGCCAGCAGTGAAGGCAGGTTGATCACTGAAGCTTTCTTT. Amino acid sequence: CASSEGRLITEAFF.

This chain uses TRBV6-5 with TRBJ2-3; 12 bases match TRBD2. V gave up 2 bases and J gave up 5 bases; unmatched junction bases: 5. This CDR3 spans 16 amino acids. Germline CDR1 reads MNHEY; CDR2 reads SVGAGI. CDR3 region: CASSYLAGGPGDTQYF. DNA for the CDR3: TGTGCCAGCAGTTACCTAGCGGGGGGGCCCGGAGATACGCAGTATTTT.